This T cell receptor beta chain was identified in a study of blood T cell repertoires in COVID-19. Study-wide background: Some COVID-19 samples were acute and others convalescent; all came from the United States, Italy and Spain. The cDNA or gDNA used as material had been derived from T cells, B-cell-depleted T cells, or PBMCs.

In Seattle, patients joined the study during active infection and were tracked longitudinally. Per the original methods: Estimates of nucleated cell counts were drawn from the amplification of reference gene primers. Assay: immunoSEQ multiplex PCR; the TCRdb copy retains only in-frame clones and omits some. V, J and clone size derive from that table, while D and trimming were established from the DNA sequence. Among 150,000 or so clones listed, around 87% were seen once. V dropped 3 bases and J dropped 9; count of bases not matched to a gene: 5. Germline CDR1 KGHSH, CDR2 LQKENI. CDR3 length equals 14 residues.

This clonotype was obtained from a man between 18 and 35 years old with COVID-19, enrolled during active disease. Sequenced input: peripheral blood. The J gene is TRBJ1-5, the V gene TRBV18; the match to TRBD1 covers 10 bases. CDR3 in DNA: TGTGCCAGCTCACCGGGACAGGGGTCAGGGCCCCAGCATTTT. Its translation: CASSPGQGSGPQHF.